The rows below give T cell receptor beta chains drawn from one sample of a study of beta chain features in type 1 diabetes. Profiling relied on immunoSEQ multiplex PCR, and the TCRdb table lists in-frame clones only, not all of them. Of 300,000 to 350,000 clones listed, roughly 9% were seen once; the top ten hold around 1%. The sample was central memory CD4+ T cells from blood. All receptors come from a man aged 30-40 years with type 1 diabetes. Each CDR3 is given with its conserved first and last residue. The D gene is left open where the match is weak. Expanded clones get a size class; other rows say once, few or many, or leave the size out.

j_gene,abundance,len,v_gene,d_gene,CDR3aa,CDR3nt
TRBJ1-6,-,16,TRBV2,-,CASSEVQNTYNSPLHF,TGTGCCAGCAGTGAAGTACAGAATACCTATAATTCACCCCTCCACTTT
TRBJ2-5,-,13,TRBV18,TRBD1,CASSSRQGETQYF,TGTGCCAGCTCTTCCAGACAGGGGGAGACCCAGTACTTC
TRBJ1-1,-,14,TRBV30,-,CAWSGLTPGTEAFF,TGTGCCTGGAGTGGGCTGACCCCGGGGACTGAAGCTTTCTTT
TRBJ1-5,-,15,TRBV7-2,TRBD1,CASSLGTGLRQPQHF,TGTGCCAGCAGCCTTGGGACAGGGCTAAGGCAGCCCCAGCATTTT
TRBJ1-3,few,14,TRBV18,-,CASSPTLSGNTIYF,TGTGCCAGCTCACCGACACTCTCCGGAAACACCATATATTTT
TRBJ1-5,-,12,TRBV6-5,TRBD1,CASRTGGQPQHF,TGTGCCAGCCGGACAGGGGGTCAGCCCCAGCATTTT
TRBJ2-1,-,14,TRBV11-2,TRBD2,CASRRAGGANEQFF,TGTGCCAGCAGGAGAGCGGGGGGTGCAAATGAGCAGTTCTTC
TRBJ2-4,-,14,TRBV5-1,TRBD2,CASSGGGAKNIQYF,TGCGCCAGCAGCGGCGGGGGTGCCAAAAACATTCAGTACTTC
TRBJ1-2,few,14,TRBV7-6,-,CASSTGTTVPPSMF,TGTGCCAGCAGCACCGGGACAACGGTGCCCCCCTCAATGTTC
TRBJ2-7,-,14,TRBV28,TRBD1,CASSPGQGAREQYF,TGTGCCAGCAGTCCGGGACAGGGGGCGAGGGAGCAGTACTTC
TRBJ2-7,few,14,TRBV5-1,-,CASSFQRREDEQYF,TGCGCCAGCAGCTTTCAGAGGCGAGAGGACGAGCAGTACTTC
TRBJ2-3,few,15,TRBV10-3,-,CAISQGAVDTDTQYF,TGTGCCATCTCCCAGGGAGCCGTCGACACAGATACGCAGTATTTT
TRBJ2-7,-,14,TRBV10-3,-,CAISELQDSYEQYF,TGTGCCATCAGTGAGTTGCAGGATTCCTACGAGCAGTACTTC
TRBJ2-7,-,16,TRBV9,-,CASSVGGSQGSYEQYF,TGTGCCAGCAGCGTAGGGGGGAGTCAGGGCTCCTACGAGCAGTACTTC
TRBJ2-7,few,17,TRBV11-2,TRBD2,CASSSLTSGGSAYEQYF,TGTGCCAGCAGCTCCCTGACTAGCGGGGGGTCCGCCTACGAGCAGTACTTC
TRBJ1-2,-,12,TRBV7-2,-,CASSLDTYTYTF,TGTGCCAGCAGCTTAGACACATACACCTACACCTTC
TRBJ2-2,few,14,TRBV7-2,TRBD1,CASSRTGGTGELFF,TGTGCCAGCAGCCGGACAGGGGGAACCGGGGAGCTGTTTTTT
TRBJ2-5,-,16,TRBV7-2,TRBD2,CASSLRLAGGIKTQYF,TGTGCCAGCAGCTTACGACTAGCGGGGGGGATAAAGACCCAGTACTTC
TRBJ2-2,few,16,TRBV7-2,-,CASSFRPAGNTGELFF,TGTGCCAGCAGCTTCCGTCCGGCAGGGAACACCGGGGAGCTGTTTTTT
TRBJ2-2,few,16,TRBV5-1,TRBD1,CASSFGQGSNTGELFF,TGCGCCAGCAGCTTCGGACAGGGATCGAACACCGGGGAGCTGTTTTTT
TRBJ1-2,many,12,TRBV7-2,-,CAAPGGGYGYTF,TGTGCCGCTCCGGGGGGTGGCTATGGCTACACCTTC
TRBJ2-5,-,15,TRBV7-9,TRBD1,CASSLAGTAKETQYF,TGTGCCAGCAGCTTAGCCGGGACAGCGAAAGAGACCCAGTACTTC
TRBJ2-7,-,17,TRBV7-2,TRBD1,CASSLGFSGTGGYEQYF,TGTGCCAGCAGCTTAGGGTTTTCAGGGACAGGGGGGTACGAGCAGTACTTC
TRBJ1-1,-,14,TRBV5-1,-,CASSLEDPETEAFF,TGCGCCAGCAGCTTGGAAGATCCTGAGACTGAAGCTTTCTTT
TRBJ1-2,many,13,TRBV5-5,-,CASSLGHPDGYTF,TGTGCCAGCAGCCTCGGACACCCGGATGGCTACACCTTC